The 13 T cell receptor beta chains below were found in one sample sequenced in a study of CD8 T cells in ankylosing spondylitis. TCRdb re-called the 5' RACE reads with MiXCR, one entry per CDR3 protein. The sample contains hundreds of thousands of distinct CDR3 sequences, more than 15% of which appear only once. Whole-study findings and limits: Characteristic of ankylosing spondylitis blood, it appeared, was a TCR beta motif comprising about eight highly homologous variants.

Antigen specificity for these receptors is unknown. The sample comprised blood, either unsorted or a sorted T cell fraction (not recorded which). All receptors derive from a male donor with ankylosing spondylitis.

The chain recombines TRBV5-6 with TRBJ2-5, with D tentatively TRBD1 (5 bases). V lost 5 bases to trimming and J lost 0 bases, with 8 bases between them. Germline V gene sequence: CDR1 SGHDT, CDR2 YYEEEE. The CDR3 totals 13 residues. CDR3 sequence (DNA): TGTGCCAGCAGACGACAGAACCAAGAGACCCAGTACTTC. The encoded protein is CASRRQNQETQYF.

As for this clonotype: Sequence at one end of the junction differs from germline and may be a read error. The genes are TRBV20-1 and TRBJ1-1; D is possibly TRBD1 (5 bases). The CDR3 has 10 residues. Per germline, CDR1 DFQATT and CDR2 SNEGSKA (reference sequence). The CDR3 sequence is CSATQDFRSF. For the CDR3, the DNA is TGCAGTGCAACACAGGATTTTAGGTCTTTT.

This clonotype was picked up many times. The gene calls are TRBV28 and TRBJ1-6, with a tentative D call TRBD1 (5 bases). Germline V gene data show CDR1 as MDHEN and CDR2 as SYDVKM. CDR3 size: 16 residues. Trimming removed 6 bases from V and 7 bases from J, with 19 bases in between. CDR3 protein: CASRDRGQFGNSPLHF. The CDR3 DNA is TGTGCCAGCAGAGATCGCGGACAATTTGGGAATTCACCCCTCCACTTT. The variable domain in full, with the rest retrieved from reference TRBV28 and TRBJ1-6, is DVKVTQSSRYLVKRTGEKVFLECVQDMDHENMFWYRQDPGLGLRLIYFSYDVKMKEKGDIPEGYSVSREKKERFSLILESASTNQTSMYLCASRDRGQFGNSPLHFGNGTRLTVT.

J is TRBJ2-6 and V is TRBV5-1; D is possibly TRBD2 (5 bases). The V gene's germline CDR1 is SGHRS and CDR2 YFSETQ. V was clipped by 3 bases and J by 0 bases, with 10 bases between them. The CDR3 has 16 amino acids. The chain's CDR3 is CASSSGLGSGANVLTF. The CDR3 bases are TGCGCCAGCAGCTCGGGGTTAGGCTCTGGGGCCAACGTCCTGACTTTC.

In its sample, this clonotype was seen a few times. V usage is TRBV12-3 or TRBV12-4 and J usage is TRBJ2-3; 8 bases line up with TRBD2. Germline trimming cut 5 bases from V and 4 bases from J; bases unmatched to any gene: 11. The CDR3 loop spans 16 amino acids. The CDR3 loop reads CASSPSRGGPPDTQYF. In DNA form, the CDR3 reads TGTGCCAGCAGTCCTTCCCGCGGGGGGCCCCCAGATACGCAGTATTTT.

There are many counts of this clonotype. The V call is TRBV6-1, the J call TRBJ1-5; D is possibly TRBD1 (6 bases). Per the germline V gene, CDR1 is MNHNS and CDR2 is SASEGT. V was trimmed by 6 bases and J by 4 bases, leaving 16 bases between them. The CDR3 runs 15 residues. The CDR3, as DNA: TGTGCCAGCAGCCCCGGCGGGACAAAGAATCAGCCCCAGCATTTT. Protein sequence: CASSPGGTKNQPQHF.

The rearrangement joins TRBV12-3 or TRBV12-4 to TRBJ1-2; possibly TRBD1 for D (5 bases). The CDR3 sequence is 14 residues long. Deletions cut 7 bases from V and 6 bases from J, with 18 bases between. In DNA, the CDR3 is TGTGCCAGCAACACCGGGAGGGGCTTTGATGGCTACACCTTC. It specifies CASNTGRGFDGYTF.

This clonotype showed up just a few times. This sequence joins TRBV12-3 or TRBV12-4 and TRBJ2-5; TRBD2 matches 8 bases. The CDR3 covers 16 residues. The ends lost 0 bases at V and 4 bases at J; junction bases unmatched: 7. CDR3 in amino acids: CASSLAGAGGGETQYF. CDR3 sequence (DNA): TGTGCCAGCAGTTTAGCCGGGGCGGGGGGCGGAGAGACCCAGTACTTC.

CDR3 protein: CASNSGQNYGYTF. For the CDR3, the DNA is TGTGCCAGCAACTCCGGACAGAACTATGGCTACACCTTC. The gene calls are TRBV7-2 and TRBJ1-2, with TRBD1 as a possible D gene (6 bases). Trimming left V 7 bases short and J 2 bases short, with 11 bases between. The CDR3 contains 13 residues. Germline CDR1 is SGHTA and CDR2 is FQGNSA.

There are a few counts of this clonotype. The chain employs TRBV21-1 and TRBJ2-2. TRBV21-1 counts as a pseudogene. CDR3 length: 9 residues. Written as DNA, the CDR3 is TGTGCCAGCGCCGGGGAGCTGTTTTTT. This encodes CASAGELFF.

This clonotype has more than one count but fewer than ten. The chain carries TRBV7-8 and TRBJ1-1, with TRBD1 identical over 12 bases. The CDR3 length is 16 residues. Per the germline V gene, CDR1 is SGHVS and CDR2 is FQNEAQ. The ends lost 2 bases at V and 1 base at J; junction bases unmatched: 2. The CDR3: CASSLRGQGANTEAFF. DNA for the CDR3: TGTGCCAGCAGCTTAAGGGGACAGGGGGCGAACACTGAAGCTTTCTTT. Drawing the rest from reference TRBV7-8 and TRBJ1-1, the complete variable domain is GAGVSQSPRYKVAKRGQDVALRCDPISGHVSLFWYQQALGQGPEFLTYFQNEAQLDKSGLPSDRFFAERPEGSVSTLKIQRTQQEDSAVYLCASSLRGQGANTEAFFGQGTRLTVV.

This clonotype was counted many times. The chain employs TRBV12-3 or TRBV12-4 and TRBJ2-5; 8 nucleotides agree with TRBD1. Trimming cost V 5 bases and J 8 bases; bases outside gene matches: 10. The CDR3 is 14 amino acids. CDR3 protein: CASSRTDRGRTQYF. In nucleotides, the CDR3 is TGTGCCAGCAGTCGAACCGACAGGGGCCGCACCCAGTACTTC.

The rearrangement joins TRBV12-3 or TRBV12-4 to TRBJ1-4; no reliable D call. CDR3 length equals 14 residues. The V and J ends lost 4 bases and 7 bases respectively, with 13 bases between them. CDR3 residues: CASSYGRLGEKLFF. In nucleotides, the CDR3 is TGTGCCAGCAGTTATGGGCGCTTGGGTGAAAAACTGTTTTTT.